A single sample is the source of the 3 T cell receptor beta chains below, sequenced in a study of blood T cell repertoires in COVID-19. Clones were sequenced by immunoSEQ multiplex PCR, and TCRdb holds only the in-frame ones, with some missing. The sample comprises hundreds of thousands of clones, about 93% of which are singletons, and over 0.75% rests with the top ten. Sequenced sample: peripheral blood. The receptor source for this set is a man between 60 and 70 years old with COVID-19, enrolled during active disease.

This chain uses TRBV6-1 with TRBJ2-1; possibly TRBD1 for D (6 bases). CDR1 is MNHNS, CDR2 SASEGT, per germline. V lost 3 bases, J lost 1 base, and 10 bases lay in between. This CDR3 has 15 residues. As DNA, the CDR3 is TGTGCCAGCAGTGACACCAGGGGATCCTACAATGAGCAGTTCTTC. Its translation: CASSDTRGSYNEQFF.

This chain links TRBV28 with TRBJ2-1; 8 nucleotides align to TRBD2. The CDR3 is made up of 15 amino acids. Germline V lookup: CDR1 MDHEN, CDR2 SYDVKM. V lost 5 bases to trimming and J lost 5 bases; unmatched junction nucleotides: 8. This CDR3 reads CASSKGGGRNNEQFF. Written as DNA, the CDR3 is TGTGCCAGCAGTAAGGGCGGGGGGCGCAACAATGAGCAGTTCTTC. The full variable domain, with the rest looked up from reference TRBV28 and TRBJ2-1, is DVKVTQSSRYLVKRTGEKVFLECVQDMDHENMFWYRQDPGLGLRLIYFSYDVKMKEKGDIPEGYSVSREKKERFSLILESASTNQTSMYLCASSKGGGRNNEQFFGPGTRLTVL.

The J gene is TRBJ1-6, the V gene TRBV5-1, with D unresolved. The CDR3 extends over 13 amino acids. The germline CDR1 and CDR2 sequences are SGHRS and YFSETQ. Trimming took 2 bases from V and 6 from J, leaving 6 bases between them. CDR3 amino acids: CASSLSVNSPLHF. CDR3 bases: TGCGCCAGCAGCTTATCCGTTAATTCACCCCTCCACTTT.